These 2 T cell receptor beta chains were sequenced from one sample in a study of T cell changes during pregnancy in multiple sclerosis. Method: immunoSEQ multiplex PCR; TCRdb's copy keeps in-frame clones and lacks some. Of roughly 48,000 clones in the sample, 85% to 95% were seen once. The sequencing here drew on CD4+ T cells from peripheral blood mononuclear cells, taken in the second trimester of pregnancy. The receptors here all came from a female donor in good health, enrolled as a control in a pregnancy study.

V is TRBV21-1 and J is TRBJ2-2; whether TRBD1, the table's D call, matches the DNA was not checked. TRBV21-1 is marked as a pseudogene. The CDR3 covers 13 residues. CDR3 amino acids: CASRDRERGELFF. The CDR3, as DNA: TGTGCCAGTCGGGACAGAGAGCGCGGGGAGCTGTTTTTT.

In its sample, this clone is medium-sized. The V call is TRBV10-3, the J call TRBJ1-5; maybe TRBD1 (5 bases). The germline gives CDR1 ENHRY, CDR2 SYGVKD. The CDR3 spans 15 residues. V was cut by 4 bases and J by 4 bases, with 14 bases left in between. This CDR3 is CAISAHRGDNQPQHF. CDR3 sequence (DNA): TGTGCCATCAGTGCCCACCGGGGGGATAATCAGCCCCAGCATTTT.